One and the same sample provided the 30 T cell receptor beta chains below, sequenced in a study of immune evolution from preneoplasia to lung adenocarcinoma. Generated by immunoSEQ multiplex PCR, the TCRdb table keeps only in-frame clones and is missing some. The table includes approximately 4,300 clones, approximately 90% detected once. The sample consisted of FFPE lung adenocarcinoma in situ tissue. The receptors stem from a person aged 60-79 years with lung adenocarcinoma.

The chain is built from TRBV11-3 and TRBJ2-1; D gene uncertain. This CDR3 has 16 amino acids. In germline, CDR1 is SGHNT, CDR2 YENEEA. Trimming removed 3 bases at V and 0 bases at J, with 12 bases between. DNA for the CDR3: TGTGCCAGCAGCTTGGATCCTAGAAGCTCCTACAATGAGCAGTTCTTC. Amino acid sequence: CASSLDPRSSYNEQFF.

This chain links TRBV28 with TRBJ2-3; TRBD1 matches 7 bases. The junction had 8 bases not matched to a gene; V was cut back by 6 bases and J by 2 bases. CDR3 size: 15 residues. CDR1 MDHEN and CDR2 SYDVKM come from the germline V gene. Here the CDR3 reads CASSPGQSITDTQYF. CDR3 coding DNA: TGTGCCAGCAGCCCGGGACAGAGTATCACAGATACGCAGTATTTT.

The J gene is TRBJ2-2, the V gene TRBV9; D might be TRBD2 (5 bases). The V gene's germline CDR1 is SGDLS and CDR2 YYNGEE. With 4 bases removed from V and 3 bases from J, the gap between germline ends came to 16 bases. This CDR3 comprises 16 residues. This CDR3 reads CASSRATLEDTGELFF. In DNA form, the CDR3 reads TGTGCCAGCAGCCGGGCCACGCTGGAGGACACCGGGGAGCTGTTTTTT.

The V gene is TRBV9, the J gene TRBJ1-5; D is unclear. Germline V CDR1 and CDR2: SGDLS, YYNGEE. CDR3 size: 15 residues. The V end was cut by 0 bases, the J end by 1 base, with 8 bases between. The CDR3 coding sequence is TGTGCCAGCAGCGTAGGGGGAGTCAGCAATCAGCCCCAGCATTTT. Translating it yields CASSVGGVSNQPQHF.

V and J are TRBV28 and TRBJ2-7; D call uncertain. V lost 4 bases to trimming and J lost 6 bases, with 10 bases between them. CDR3 length equals 12 residues. CDR1 is MDHEN and CDR2 is SYDVKM in the germline V gene. CDR3 in DNA: TGTGCCAGCAGTTCCCGGCCCCGCGAGCAGTACTTC. This sequence encodes CASSSRPREQYF.

The chain recombines TRBV12-2 with TRBJ2-7; the D call TRBD2 from the table was never checked on the DNA. TRBV12-2 is a pseudogene locus. CDR3 size: 21 residues. CDR3 sequence reads: CTSRLVPGCRTPRPNGNEQYF. The DNA for the CDR3 is TGTACAAGTCGCTTAGTTCCGGGCTGCAGGACTCCACGACCAAATGGGAACGAGCAGTACTTC.

V gene TRBV7-8 combines with J gene TRBJ2-3; 9 bases map to TRBD2. The V gene's germline CDR1 is SGHVS and CDR2 FQNEAQ. The CDR3 extends over 15 amino acids. The junction had 3 bases not matched to a gene; V was cut back by 4 bases and J by 1 base. CDR3 amino acids: CASSSRLAGTDTQYF. CDR3 DNA sequence: TGTGCCAGCAGCTCCCGACTAGCGGGCACAGATACGCAGTATTTT.

This CDR3 is CASSFFRLAGGTQYF. The CDR3 bases are TGTGCCAGCAGCTTTTTTCGGCTAGCCGGAGGGACCCAGTACTTC. The J gene is TRBJ2-5, the V gene TRBV7-2, with a possible D match to TRBD2 (5 bases). CDR1 and CDR2 (germline): SGHTA, FQGNSA. Trimming pared 3 bases from V and 7 bases from J, leaving 18 bases between. This CDR3 contains 15 residues.

Only one count was recorded for this clone. The CDR3 here is CSASTGGSADTQYF. CDR3 DNA sequence: TGCAGCGCCTCAACGGGGGGGTCGGCAGATACGCAGTATTTT. The chain carries TRBV29-1 and TRBJ2-3, with 8 bases aligning to TRBD2. CDR3 length: 14 amino acids. Germline V CDR1 and CDR2: SQVTM, ANQGSEA. The V gene end was trimmed by 7 bases and the J gene end by 4 bases; junction bases not matched to a gene: 10.

V gene TRBV6-5 combines with J gene TRBJ1-5, with TRBD1 as a possible D gene (6 bases). Germline V gives CDR1 MNHEY, CDR2 SVGAGI. V lost 2 bases to trimming and J lost 2 bases, with 13 bases between them. This CDR3 contains 16 residues. The CDR3 DNA is TGTGCCAGCAGTTACCGGGGGGCTAATGGCAATCAGCCCCAGCATTTT. This translates into CASSYRGANGNQPQHF.

This clone was picked up a small number of times. The V and J genes are TRBV7-2 and TRBJ1-4; D is perhaps TRBD1 (6 bases). The CDR3 consists of 15 residues. Germline assignment: CDR1 SGHTA and CDR2 FQGNSA. V shed 4 bases and J shed 7 bases, with 16 bases lying between them. The CDR3 is CASSSREGGGEKLFF. CDR3 DNA sequence: TGTGCCAGCAGCTCGCGAGAGGGGGGCGGTGAAAAACTGTTTTTT. Full variable domain (outside the CDR3, taken from reference TRBV7-2 and TRBJ1-4): GAGVSQSPSNKVTEKGKDVELRCDPISGHTALYWYRQSLGQGLEFLIYFQGNSAPDKSGLPSDRFSAERTGGSVSTLTIQRTQQEDSAVYLCASSSREGGGEKLFFGSGTQLSVL.

J is TRBJ1-5 and V is TRBV6-1; TRBD1 is a possible D gene (5 bases). The CDR3 extends over 15 amino acids. CDR1 is MNHNS and CDR2 is SASEGT in the germline V gene. V was shortened by 6 bases and J by 2 bases, with 14 bases between the two germline ends. CDR3: CASRDRDYGNQPQHF. In DNA, the CDR3 is TGTGCCAGCAGAGACCGGGACTATGGCAATCAGCCCCAGCATTTT.

The rearrangement uses TRBV5-1 and TRBJ2-5; no clear D. CDR3 size: 11 residues. CDR1 and CDR2 (germline): SGHRS, YFSETQ. The V and J ends lost 3 bases and 1 base respectively, with 1 base between them. This CDR3 is CASSSQETQYF. In nucleotides, the CDR3 is TGCGCCAGCAGCTCCCAAGAGACCCAGTACTTC.

The gene calls are TRBV19 and TRBJ2-7; 7 bases map to TRBD1. V shed 6 bases and J 1 base; nucleotides not matched to a gene: 6. Germline V gene data show CDR1 as LNHDA and CDR2 as SQIVND (reference sequence). This CDR3 is 14 amino acids long. CDR3 DNA: TGTGCCAGTAGACTGACAGGGTCATCCTACGAGCAGTACTTC. This translates into CASRLTGSSYEQYF.

The chain couples TRBV27 to TRBJ2-1; TRBD2 agrees at 9 bases. The CDR3 totals 16 residues. CDR1 is MNHEY, CDR2 SMNVEV, per germline (reference sequence). Trimming at V came to 6 bases and at J to 8 bases, leaving 14 bases not matched to a gene. The CDR3 loop is CASSLRVAGVLDEQFF. The CDR3 DNA sequence: TGTGCCAGCAGCCTAAGGGTAGCGGGAGTGCTCGATGAGCAGTTCTTC.

The chain carries TRBV2 and TRBJ1-1; a possible D gene is TRBD1 (5 bases). There are 14 residues in the CDR3. Trimming pared 3 bases from V and 6 bases from J, leaving 14 bases between. Germline assignment: CDR1 SNHLY and CDR2 FYNNEI. In DNA, the CDR3 is TGTGCCAGCAGTGAGGAAGGGGCCCTCCCTGAAGCTTTCTTT. Amino acids: CASSEEGALPEAFF. Based on the CDR3 plus reference TRBV2 and TRBJ1-1, the full variable domain is EPEVTQTPSHQVTQMGQEVILRCVPISNHLYFYWYRQILGQKVEFLVSFYNNEISEKSEIFDDQFSVERPDGSNFTLKIRSTKLEDSAMYFCASSEEGALPEAFFGQGTRLTVV.

The chain couples TRBV6-5 to TRBJ2-2, with 8 bases that match TRBD2. Trimming cost V 2 bases and J 5 bases; bases outside gene matches: 7. The CDR3 spans 16 residues. The germline CDR1 and CDR2 sequences are MNHEY and SVGAGI. This CDR3 is CASSYSRTSKTGELFF. The CDR3 DNA reads as TGTGCCAGCAGTTACAGTAGGACTAGCAAAACCGGGGAGCTGTTTTTT.

The chain joins TRBV7-8 to TRBJ2-7; 8 bases agree with TRBD1. The CDR3 sequence is 16 residues long. From germline, CDR1 is SGHVS and CDR2 FQNEAQ. The J segment lost 3 bases and the V segment lost 0 bases, leaving 7 bases of the junction unmatched. CDR3 sequence (DNA): TGTGCCAGCAGCTTAGCCATGTACAGGGGGTTCTACGAGCAGTACTTC. Its translation: CASSLAMYRGFYEQYF.

The genes are TRBV6-5 and TRBJ1-5; 7 bases line up with TRBD1. V trimming: 6 bases; J trimming: 2 bases; junction bases outside the gene matches: 4. This CDR3 is 14 amino acids long. Germline CDR1 and CDR2: MNHEY and SVGAGI. In DNA, the CDR3 is TGTGCCAGCAGGACAGGGAAGGGCAATCAGCCCCAGCATTTT. It specifies CASRTGKGNQPQHF.

V and J are TRBV29-1 and TRBJ2-7; no reliable D call. There are 13 residues in the CDR3. Trimming shortened V by 4 bases and J by 7 bases, and 17 bases separated the two germline ends. CDR1 and CDR2 (germline): SQVTM, ANQGSEA. Here the CDR3 DNA reads TGCAGCGTTGCTACCCGGACCTCTGGGGAGCAGTACTTC. It encodes CSVATRTSGEQYF.

V is TRBV5-6 and J is TRBJ1-2; D remains unclear. The CDR3 extends over 13 amino acids. Trimming took 6 bases from V and 1 from J, leaving 10 bases between them. CDR1 SGHDT and CDR2 YYEEEE come from the germline V gene. The CDR3 sequence is CASNPSRNYGYTF. CDR3 DNA sequence: TGTGCCAGCAATCCTAGTCGTAACTATGGCTACACCTTC.

The chain is built from TRBV18 and TRBJ1-1, with D perhaps matching TRBD1 (6 bases). The CDR3 covers 15 residues. Looked up from germline, CDR1 is KGHSH and CDR2 is LQKENI. V was trimmed by 6 bases and J by 1 base, leaving 15 bases between them. This CDR3 reads CASSSEGGQNTEAFF. Written as DNA, the CDR3 is TGTGCCAGCTCCTCAGAAGGGGGGCAGAACACTGAAGCTTTCTTT. The variable domain in full, with the rest retrieved from reference TRBV18 and TRBJ1-1, is NAGVMQNPRHLVRRRGQEARLRCSPMKGHSHVYWYRQLPEEGLKFMVYLQKENIIDESGMPKERFSAEFPKEGPSILRIQQVVRGDSAAYFCASSSEGGQNTEAFFGQGTRLTVV.

This clone appeared a single time. This chain connects TRBV27 to TRBJ1-2; 7 bases line up with TRBD1. The CDR3 runs to 15 residues. CDR1 and CDR2 from the germline V gene are MNHEY and SMNVEV (reference sequence). The V and J ends lost 1 base and 8 bases, in that order; junction bases with no gene match: 10. Here the CDR3 reads CASSLYPPTGRGYTF. The CDR3 DNA is TGTGCCAGCAGTTTATACCCTCCGACAGGGAGAGGCTACACCTTC.

This clone appeared once. This chain connects TRBV28 to TRBJ2-7; 7 bases map to TRBD1. The CDR3 totals 15 residues. The germline gives CDR1 MDHEN, CDR2 SYDVKM. Trimming removed 8 bases from V and 8 bases from J; junction bases left unmatched: 18. The CDR3 region has the DNA TGTGCCAGCCGTCCGAACAACGAGAGGGGGCTACAGCAGTACTTC. It is translated as CASRPNNERGLQQYF.

The genes are TRBV28 and TRBJ1-5, with D possibly TRBD1 on 6 matching bases. The CDR3 has 18 residues. The germline CDR1 and CDR2 sequences are MDHEN and SYDVKM. V was cut by 2 bases and J by 3 bases, with 20 bases left in between. The CDR3, as DNA: TGTGCCAGCAGTTTAGGTCAGAAAACAGGGACCTACAATCAGCCCCAGCATTTT. Translating it yields CASSLGQKTGTYNQPQHF.

The chain links TRBV30 to TRBJ2-6, with unresolved D. The V gene lost 5 bases and the J gene lost 0 bases, with 8 bases spanning the gap. Germline lookup yields CDR1 GTSNPN and CDR2 SVGIG (reference sequence). This CDR3 has 14 amino acids. CDR3 loop: CAWGGDSGANVLTF. The CDR3 coding sequence is TGTGCCTGGGGCGGCGACTCTGGGGCCAACGTCCTGACTTTC.

The genes are TRBV18 and TRBJ1-3; D remains unclear. CDR1 is KGHSH, CDR2 LQKENI, per germline. The V end lost 1 base, the J end lost 0 bases, and 10 bases lay between the germline ends. This CDR3 region has 16 residues. In nucleotides, the CDR3 is TGTGCCAGCTCACCACGGCCGGACTCCTCTGGAAACACCATATATTTT. Amino acids: CASSPRPDSSGNTIYF. Full variable domain (remainder filled in from reference TRBV18 and TRBJ1-3): NAGVMQNPRHLVRRRGQEARLRCSPMKGHSHVYWYRQLPEEGLKFMVYLQKENIIDESGMPKERFSAEFPKEGPSILRIQQVVRGDSAAYFCASSPRPDSSGNTIYFGEGSWLTVV.

This chain links TRBV29-1 with TRBJ2-6; D is perhaps TRBD1 or TRBD2 (5 bases each). This CDR3 has 17 amino acids. V was pared by 3 bases and J by 0 bases, with 15 bases between. Germline V gives CDR1 SQVTM, CDR2 ANQGSEA. The CDR3 protein is CSVDSGDGSSGANVLTF. The DNA of the CDR3 is TGCAGCGTTGATTCTGGGGACGGATCCTCTGGGGCCAACGTCCTGACTTTC.

This clone was seen just once. This chain uses TRBV7-2 with TRBJ2-7, with D perhaps TRBD1 (5 bases). CDR1 SGHTA and CDR2 FQGNSA come from the germline V gene. This CDR3 region has 15 residues. V shed 3 bases and J shed 2 bases, with 14 bases lying between them. The CDR3: CASSFSLQGTYEQYF. The DNA for the CDR3 is TGTGCCAGCAGCTTTAGTCTCCAGGGAACCTACGAGCAGTACTTC.

The V call is TRBV27, the J call TRBJ2-7, with 9 bases matching TRBD1. Germline CDR1 is MNHEY and CDR2 is SMNVEV (reference sequence). The V and J ends lost 3 bases and 6 bases, in that order; junction bases with no gene match: 3. This CDR3 is built from 13 residues. CDR3 coding DNA: TGTGCCAGCAGTTTGGCGACAGGGGGCGAGCAGTACTTC. This translates into CASSLATGGEQYF.